This T cell receptor (beta chain) was retrieved from a study of metastatic and nonmetastatic thyroid tumors. No treatment of any kind had been given to any patient before thyroid surgery. Per germline, CDR1 MNHEY and CDR2 SMNVEV (reference sequence). CDR3 size: 14 residues. V dropped 4 bases and J dropped 0 bases, with 10 bases sitting between them. By frequency in the sample, this clone is medium-sized. TCRdb re-called the PCR reads through MiXCR. The table lists around 31,000 clones, 25% to 35% of them singletons. Sequencing input: blood. The clonotype originates from a female donor with papillary thyroid cancer or a benign thyroid nodule (not recorded which). Some clones in this sample may be carry-over from other donors' samples. V and J are TRBV27 and TRBJ2-7, with a tentative D call TRBD1 (5 bases). CDR3 DNA sequence: TGTGCCAGCAGTTCGGCAGGGCTCTCCTACGAGCAGTACTTC. As protein: CASSSAGLSYEQYF.